These 24 T cell receptor beta chains originate from one sample sequenced in a study of metastatic and nonmetastatic thyroid tumors. MiXCR re-clonotyped the PCR reads for TCRdb. Here the sample spans approximately 86,000 clones, approximately 13% being singletons. Until they underwent thyroid surgery, no patient had received any treatment. Sequenced: tumor tissue. The receptors stem from a female donor with papillary thyroid cancer or a benign thyroid nodule (not recorded which). Some clones in this sample may be carry-over from other donors' samples.

This clone has more than one count but fewer than ten. The gene calls are TRBV14 and TRBJ1-2; TRBD1 matches 7 bases. CDR3 size: 16 residues. V dropped 0 bases and J dropped 8; count of bases not matched to a gene: 12. Germline lookup yields CDR1 SGHDN and CDR2 FVKESK. CDR3 sequence reads: CASSQDLTGTLLGYTF. The CDR3 nucleotides are TGTGCCAGCAGCCAAGACCTGACAGGGACATTACTGGGCTACACCTTC.

The J gene is TRBJ2-2, the V gene TRBV11-1; 12 bases match TRBD2. Germline CDR1 reads SGHAT; CDR2 reads FQDESV (reference sequence). This CDR3 is built from 16 residues. After removal of 5 bases from V and 8 bases from J, the junction contained 9 bases not matched to a gene. This CDR3 is CASSQTRTSGMGELFF. As DNA, the CDR3 is TGTGCCAGCAGCCAAACTCGGACTAGCGGGATGGGGGAGCTGTTTTTT.

This clone came up many times. J is TRBJ2-3 and V is TRBV20-1; possible D gene TRBD2, 5 bases. V lost 1 base and J 4 bases, leaving 6 bases between the germline ends. The CDR3 has 12 residues. CDR1 is DFQATT and CDR2 is SNEGSKA in the germline V gene (reference sequence). The CDR3 DNA is TGCAGTGCTAGAGCCGGGGCAGATACGCAGTATTTT. Protein product: CSARAGADTQYF.

This clone was observed many times. This rearrangement joins TRBV15 to TRBJ2-6; D possibly corresponds to TRBD1 (6 bases). Between the trimmed V and J ends, which lost 1 base and 1 base, there was a span of 8 bases. The CDR3 totals 16 residues. CDR1 is LNHNV, CDR2 YYDKDF, per germline (reference sequence). CDR3 bases: TGTGCCACCAGCAGAGGCAGGGGTTCTGGGGCCAACGTCCTGACTTTC. The encoded protein is CATSRGRGSGANVLTF.

This clone appeared many times. Other DNA sequences within the sample encode an identical CDR3. This sequence joins TRBV20-1 and TRBJ2-2; 9 positions match TRBD1. The CDR3 loop spans 17 amino acids. CDR1 is DFQATT, CDR2 SNEGSKA, per germline (reference sequence). Trimming cost V 2 bases and J 4 bases; bases outside gene matches: 11. CDR3 sequence reads: CSARPPTGQGITGELFF. DNA of the CDR3: TGCAGTGCTAGACCACCTACGGGACAGGGAATCACCGGGGAGCTGTTTTTT.

On this clone itself: A much larger clone lies one base from this, so it may be a read error. The chain is built from TRBV28 and TRBJ2-3; 11 bases are a match to TRBD2. Germline V gives CDR1 MDHEN, CDR2 SYDVKM. The CDR3 runs 19 residues. With V trimmed by 5 bases and J by 6 bases, 19 bases remained unmatched. CDR3 in amino acids: CASSTIGTHSGRVTDTQYF. In DNA, the CDR3 is TGTGCCAGCAGTACCATAGGGACACATAGCGGGAGGGTCACGGATACGCAGTATTTT.

This clone was seen repeatedly, ten times or more. The chain couples TRBV5-1 to TRBJ2-5, with 9 bases identical to TRBD2. The CDR3 is 16 amino acids. Germline-derived CDR1 and CDR2 are SGHRS and YFSETQ. V dropped 2 bases and J dropped 1; count of bases not matched to a gene: 6. The CDR3 region is CASSLRLAVPQETQYF. The CDR3 bases are TGCGCCAGCAGCTTACGACTAGCGGTGCCCCAAGAGACCCAGTACTTC.

On this clone: Since a much larger clone is just one base distant, this may be a read error. This same CDR3 is encoded by further DNA sequences in the sample. The chain links TRBV28 to TRBJ2-5, with D possibly being TRBD1 (6 bases). The germline CDR1 and CDR2 sequences are MDHEN and SYDVKM. Trimming removed 2 bases from V and 5 bases from J, with 30 bases in between. The CDR3 spans 20 residues. The CDR3 nucleotides read TGTGCCAGCAGTTTAGAGGAGGCTACGCTGGCTATCGTGAGGGGGGAGACCCAGTACTTC. Protein: CASSLEEATLAIVRGETQYF.

This clone turned up a few times. The chain joins TRBV5-4 to TRBJ1-6; 8 positions match TRBD1. V was clipped by 4 bases and J by 7 bases; unmatched bases: 7. The CDR3 is 15 amino acids. Germline V gene data show CDR1 as SGHNT and CDR2 as YYREEE (reference sequence). For the CDR3, the DNA is TGTGCCAGCAGCCCAAGACAGGGGAAAAATTCACCCCTCCACTTT. Translation gives CASSPRQGKNSPLHF.

This clone was picked up many times. In DNA, the CDR3 is TGTGCCATCAAGGCAGGGGGCGACACTGAAGCTTTCTTT. Protein: CAIKAGGDTEAFF. The rearrangement links TRBV10-3 to TRBJ1-1; 8 positions agree with TRBD1. The V and J ends lost 7 bases and 3 bases, in that order; junction bases with no gene match: 4. Germline V gene lookup returns CDR1 ENHRY and CDR2 SYGVKD. The CDR3 sequence is 13 residues long.

The sample holds many counts of this clone. CDR3 sequence reads: CASSLSAGGPDTQYF. The CDR3 bases are TGTGCCAGCAGTTTATCAGCGGGAGGCCCAGATACGCAGTATTTT. The chain combines TRBV27 with TRBJ2-3, with 9 bases lining up with TRBD2. J lost 4 bases, V lost 0 bases, and 2 bases had no gene match. The length of the CDR3 is 15 residues. From germline, CDR1 is MNHEY and CDR2 SMNVEV (reference sequence).

This clone has ten or more counts. The same CDR3 arises from other DNA sequences in this sample as well. The rearrangement uses TRBV10-2 and TRBJ2-2; 7 bases align to TRBD1. Germline V CDR1 and CDR2: WSHSY, SAAADI. Unmatched junction bases numbered 14, after V lost 6 bases and J lost 4 bases. The CDR3 runs 17 residues. The CDR3 nucleotides are TGCGCCAGCAGCGACCCGATCGGGACAGCTCTCACCGGGGAGCTGTTTTTT. This codes for CASSDPIGTALTGELFF.

This clone came up many times. The chain couples TRBV11-2 to TRBJ2-3; D unresolved. CDR3 size: 13 residues. V was clipped by 1 base and J by 6 bases, with 8 bases between them. From germline, CDR1 is SGHAT and CDR2 FQNNGV. The CDR3 bases are TGTGCCAGCAGCTTAGGGCTGGTGGATACGCAGTATTTT. Translated, it gives CASSLGLVDTQYF.

A word on this clone: This may come from a read error, since a much larger clone is one base off. The rearrangement links TRBV28 to TRBJ1-6; D gene uncertain. Germline CDR1 is MDHEN and CDR2 is SYDVKM. With 7 bases removed from V and 6 bases from J, the gap between germline ends came to 16 bases. There are 15 residues in the CDR3. The CDR3 loop reads CASNRGRNSNSPLHF. The CDR3 nucleotides are TGTGCCAGCAACCGTGGGCGTAACAGTAATTCACCCCTCCACTTT.

This clone has more than one count but fewer than ten. The chain employs TRBV19 and TRBJ1-2, with D possibly being TRBD1 (5 bases). Trimming took 7 bases from V and 7 from J, leaving 16 bases between them. Germline assignment: CDR1 LNHDA and CDR2 SQIVND (reference sequence). CDR3 length: 13 amino acids. The CDR3 DNA follows: TGTGCCAGTATCCCGTACAAGGGGAGTGGCTACACCTTC. Its protein product is CASIPYKGSGYTF.

About this clone itself: The junction departs from germline at one end; a sequencing error may be responsible. V usage is TRBV30 and J usage is TRBJ2-7, with TRBD2 matching 7 bases. The CDR3 sequence is 12 residues long. Germline-derived CDR1 and CDR2 are GTSNPN and SVGIG (reference sequence). CDR3 sequence: CAWILADYEQCF. The CDR3 DNA reads as TGTGCCTGGATCCTAGCGGACTACGAGCAGTGCTTC.

Details on this clone: A much larger clonotype is one base distant, so this may be a read error. V gene TRBV11-3 combines with J gene TRBJ2-5; TRBD1 might be the D (6 bases). V was trimmed by 7 bases and J by 5 bases, leaving 20 bases between them. The length of the CDR3 is 15 residues. Germline lookup yields CDR1 SGHNT and CDR2 YENEEA. The CDR3 DNA reads TGTGCCAGCATTCCTCAGGGGTTGAGAATGGAGACCCAGTACTTC. Translating gives CASIPQGLRMETQYF.

This clone was counted at least ten times. The rearrangement links TRBV28 to TRBJ2-3; 9 positions agree with TRBD1. CDR1 and CDR2 (germline): MDHEN, SYDVKM. Trimming at V came to 8 bases and at J to 4 bases, leaving 7 bases not matched to a gene. The CDR3 covers 14 residues. The CDR3 DNA is TGTGCCAGCCACAGGGGGCTAGGGGCAGATACGCAGTATTTT. Protein sequence: CASHRGLGADTQYF.

This clone was detected many times. The chain employs TRBV20-1 and TRBJ1-2; 8 nucleotides line up with TRBD1. Germline lookup yields CDR1 DFQATT and CDR2 SNEGSKA (reference sequence). V lost 3 bases to trimming and J lost 5 bases; unmatched junction nucleotides: 8. The CDR3 has 14 amino acids. The chain's CDR3 is CSARAQDRDYGYTF. DNA for the CDR3: TGCAGTGCTAGGGCCCAGGACAGGGATTATGGCTACACCTTC.

The chain joins TRBV5-1 to TRBJ1-2; 10 positions agree with TRBD1. This CDR3 has 15 amino acids. V shed 5 bases, J shed 8 bases, and the junction held 12 bases outside the gene matches. CDR1 SGHRS and CDR2 YFSETQ come from the germline V gene. DNA for the CDR3: TGCGCCAGCAGATCCCCGGGACAGGGGATTAGGGGCTACACCTTC. As protein: CASRSPGQGIRGYTF. The variable domain in full, completed from reference TRBV5-1 and TRBJ1-2, reads KAGVTQTPRYLIKTRGQQVTLSCSPISGHRSVSWYQQTPGQGLQFLFEYFSETQRNKGNFPGRFSGRQFSNSRSEMNVSTLELGDSALYLCASRSPGQGIRGYTFGSGTRLTVV.

This clone showed up many times. The V and J genes are TRBV12-3 or TRBV12-4 and TRBJ2-5; D is unresolved. V was pared by 6 bases and J by 5 bases, with 10 bases between. This CDR3 is 12 amino acids long. CDR3 sequence: CASSPGWETQYF. CDR3 in DNA: TGTGCCAGCAGCCCCGGGTGGGAGACCCAGTACTTC.

The V and J genes are TRBV5-1 and TRBJ1-2, with 11 bases matching TRBD1. CDR1 and CDR2 from the germline V gene are SGHRS and YFSETQ. V dropped 4 bases and J dropped 11; count of bases not matched to a gene: 13. CDR3 size: 15 residues. For the CDR3, the DNA is TGCGCCAGCAGCATAACAGGGACAGGGGGATCTGGTTACACCTTC. Its translation: CASSITGTGGSGYTF.

This clone came up many times. In the same sample, other DNA sequences code for this CDR3. The genes are TRBV20-1 and TRBJ2-5; D ambiguous. V was shortened by 6 bases and J by 5 bases, with 16 bases between the two germline ends. Germline values: CDR1 DFQATT, CDR2 SNEGSKA (reference sequence). The CDR3 is 13 amino acids. The CDR3 here is CSAERSDRETQYF. CDR3 bases: TGCAGTGCGGAGAGGTCCGATCGGGAGACCCAGTACTTC.

This clone was found many times. This chain uses TRBV27 with TRBJ2-3; 7 bases match TRBD1. The CDR3 length is 15 residues. Germline V gene sequence: CDR1 MNHEY, CDR2 SMNVEV (reference sequence). V lost 4 bases to trimming and J lost 0 bases; unmatched junction nucleotides: 4. Written as DNA, the CDR3 is TGTGCCAGCAGTTCCCCGGGACAGAGCACAGATACGCAGTATTTT. It is translated as CASSSPGQSTDTQYF.